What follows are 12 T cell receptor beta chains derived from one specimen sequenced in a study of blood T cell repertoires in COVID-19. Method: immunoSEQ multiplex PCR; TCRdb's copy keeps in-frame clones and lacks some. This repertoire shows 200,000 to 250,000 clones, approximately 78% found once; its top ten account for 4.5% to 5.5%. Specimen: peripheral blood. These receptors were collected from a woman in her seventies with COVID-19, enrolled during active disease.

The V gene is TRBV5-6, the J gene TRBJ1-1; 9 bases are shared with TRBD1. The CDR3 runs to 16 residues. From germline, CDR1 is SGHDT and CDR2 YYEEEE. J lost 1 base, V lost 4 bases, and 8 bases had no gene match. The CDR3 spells CASSIFGGQGNTEAFF. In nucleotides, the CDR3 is TGTGCCAGCAGCATATTCGGGGGACAGGGGAACACTGAAGCTTTCTTT.

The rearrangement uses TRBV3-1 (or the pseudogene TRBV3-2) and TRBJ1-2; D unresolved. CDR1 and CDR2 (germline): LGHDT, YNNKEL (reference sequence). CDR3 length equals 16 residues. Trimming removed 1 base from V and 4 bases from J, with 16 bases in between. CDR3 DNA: TGTGCCAGCAGCCAAGGTTCGGCAGCGACCTTCTATGGCTACACCTTC. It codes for CASSQGSAATFYGYTF.

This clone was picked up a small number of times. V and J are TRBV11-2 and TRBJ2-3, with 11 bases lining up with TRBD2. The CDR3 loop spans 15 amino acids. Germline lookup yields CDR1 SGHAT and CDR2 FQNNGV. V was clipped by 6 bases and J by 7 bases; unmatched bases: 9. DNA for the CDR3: TGTGCCAGCAGTTTCGGGTCTAGCGGGGGGTATACGCAGTATTTT. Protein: CASSFGSSGGYTQYF.

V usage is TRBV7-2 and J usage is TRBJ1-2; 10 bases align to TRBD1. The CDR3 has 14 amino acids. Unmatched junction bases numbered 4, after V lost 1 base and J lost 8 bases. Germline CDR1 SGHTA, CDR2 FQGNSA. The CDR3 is CASSLDGTGVGYTF. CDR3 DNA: TGTGCCAGCAGCTTAGACGGGACAGGGGTAGGCTACACCTTC.

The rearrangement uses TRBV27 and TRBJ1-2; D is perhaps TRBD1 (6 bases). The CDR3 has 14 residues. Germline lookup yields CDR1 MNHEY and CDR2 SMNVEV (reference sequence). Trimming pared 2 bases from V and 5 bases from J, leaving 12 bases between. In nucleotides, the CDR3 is TGTGCCAGCAGTTTAGGGGGCAGGTCTTATGGCTACACCTTC. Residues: CASSLGGRSYGYTF.

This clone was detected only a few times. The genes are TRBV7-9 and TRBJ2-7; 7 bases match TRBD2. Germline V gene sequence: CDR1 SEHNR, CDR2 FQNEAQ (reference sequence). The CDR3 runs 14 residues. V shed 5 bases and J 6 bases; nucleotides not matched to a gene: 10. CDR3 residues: CASSEGLTSGEQYF. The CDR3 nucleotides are TGTGCCAGCAGCGAGGGACTAACGTCGGGCGAGCAGTACTTC.

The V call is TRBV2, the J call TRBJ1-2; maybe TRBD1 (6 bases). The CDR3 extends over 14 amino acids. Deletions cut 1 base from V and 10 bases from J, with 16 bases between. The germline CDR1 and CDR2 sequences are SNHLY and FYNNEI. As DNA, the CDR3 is TGTGCCAGCAGTGAAGTTGATTTCAGGGGAGACTACACCTTC. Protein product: CASSEVDFRGDYTF.

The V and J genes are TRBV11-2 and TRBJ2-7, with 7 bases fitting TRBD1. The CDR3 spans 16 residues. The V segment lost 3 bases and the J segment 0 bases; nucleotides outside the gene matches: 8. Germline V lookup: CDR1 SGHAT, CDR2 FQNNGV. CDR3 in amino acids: CASSFLGTVPSYEQYF. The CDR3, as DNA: TGTGCCAGCAGCTTCCTCGGGACAGTGCCCTCCTACGAGCAGTACTTC.

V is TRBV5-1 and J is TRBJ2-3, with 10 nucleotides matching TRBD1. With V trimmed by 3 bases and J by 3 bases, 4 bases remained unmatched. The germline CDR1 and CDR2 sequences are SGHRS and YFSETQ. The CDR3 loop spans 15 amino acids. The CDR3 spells CASSSGTGETDTQYF. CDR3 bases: TGCGCCAGCAGCTCCGGGACAGGGGAAACAGATACGCAGTATTTT.

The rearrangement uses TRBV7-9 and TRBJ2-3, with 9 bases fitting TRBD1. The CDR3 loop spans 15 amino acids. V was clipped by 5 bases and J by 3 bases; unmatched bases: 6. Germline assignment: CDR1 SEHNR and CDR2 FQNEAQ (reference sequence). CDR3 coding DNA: TGTGCCAGCAGCCCGGGACAGGGTGTTACAGATACGCAGTATTTT. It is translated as CASSPGQGVTDTQYF.

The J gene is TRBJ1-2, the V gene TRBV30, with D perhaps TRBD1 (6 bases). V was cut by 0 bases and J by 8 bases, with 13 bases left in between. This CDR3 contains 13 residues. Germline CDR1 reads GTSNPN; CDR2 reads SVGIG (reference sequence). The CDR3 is CAWSVHAGVGYTF. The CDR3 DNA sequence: TGTGCCTGGAGTGTACATGCAGGGGTCGGCTACACCTTC.

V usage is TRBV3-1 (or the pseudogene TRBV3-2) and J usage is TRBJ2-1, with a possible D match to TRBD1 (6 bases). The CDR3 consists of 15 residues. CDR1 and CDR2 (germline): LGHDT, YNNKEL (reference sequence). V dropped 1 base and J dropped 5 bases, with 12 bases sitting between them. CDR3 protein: CASSQGGRSNNEQFF. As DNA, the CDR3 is TGTGCCAGCAGCCAAGGGGGGCGGAGCAACAATGAGCAGTTCTTC.